This TCR beta chain was recorded in a study of blood T cell repertoires in COVID-19. Study-level background: Sites in the United States, Italy and Spain provided acute and convalescent COVID-19 samples. T cells, B-cell-depleted T cells, or PBMCs supplied cDNA or gDNA.

Authors' methods: By means of reference gene primer amplification, nucleated cell counts were estimated. The table came from immunoSEQ multiplex PCR; TCRdb's copy has only in-frame clones and leaves some out. V and J calls and clone size are as listed in that table; D and trimming were resolved from the DNA. The sample has roughly 45,000 clones; approximately 80% are singletons. J lost 6 bases, V lost 5 bases, and 8 bases had no gene match. Germline assignment: CDR1 SGHNT and CDR2 YYREEE (reference sequence). The CDR3 has 14 residues. Sample: peripheral blood. The chain has TRBV5-4 and TRBJ2-1; TRBD2 agrees at 7 bases. The sequence was collected from a woman aged 60-70 years with acute or convalescent COVID-19. The CDR3 here is CASSPGGVGNEQFF. CDR3 in DNA: TGTGCCAGCAGTCCGGGGGGAGTAGGCAATGAGCAGTTCTTC.